This T cell receptor beta chain was recovered during a study of T cell responses to AZD1222 COVID-19 vaccine. The data were produced by immunoSEQ multiplex PCR, yet TCRdb's version contains in-frame clones alone and is incomplete. The sample lists about 100,000 clones, more than 70% occurring once. CDR1 MDHEN and CDR2 SYDVKM come from the germline V gene. The CDR3 extends over 23 amino acids. Trimming shortened V by 6 bases and J by 1 base, and 34 bases separated the two germline ends. Study observations and caveats: Two AZD1222 administrations were followed by greater Spike-specific TCR breadth and depth. Donors were largely white British and mainly female; clonal diversity was possibly underestimated.

A remark on this clone: Its antigen is currently unknown.

The sequence was obtained from an adult in good health. Sequences were derived from peripheral blood, sampled on day 0 of MenACWY control vaccination. V gene TRBV28 combines with J gene TRBJ1-6; no reliable D call. The CDR3 coding sequence is TGTGCCAGCAGGTATGGGTTCATCCGGGGAAAAGCTCACCAAAGGTCCTATAATTCACCCCTCCACTTT. Protein: CASRYGFIRGKAHQRSYNSPLHF.